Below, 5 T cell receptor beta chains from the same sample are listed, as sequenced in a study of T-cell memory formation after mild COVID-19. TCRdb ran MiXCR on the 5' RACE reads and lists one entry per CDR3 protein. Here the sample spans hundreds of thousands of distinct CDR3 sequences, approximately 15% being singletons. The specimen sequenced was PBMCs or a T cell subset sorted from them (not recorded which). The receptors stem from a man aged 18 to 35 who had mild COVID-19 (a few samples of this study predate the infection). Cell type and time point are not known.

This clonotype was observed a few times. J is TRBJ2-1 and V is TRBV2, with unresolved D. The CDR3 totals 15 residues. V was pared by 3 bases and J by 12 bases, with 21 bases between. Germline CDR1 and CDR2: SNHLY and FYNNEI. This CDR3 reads CASSDGWGGRSRQFF. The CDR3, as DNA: TGTGCCAGCAGTGATGGATGGGGTGGCCGGAGTCGGCAGTTCTTC.

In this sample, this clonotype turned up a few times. The CDR3, as DNA: TGTGCCAGCAGTGCCCGGGCTGGTGTTAAGCCCCAGCATTTT. As protein: CASSARAGVKPQHF. The rearrangement joins TRBV12-3 or TRBV12-4 to TRBJ1-5; no clear D. Trimming cost V 5 bases and J 8 bases, with 16 bases left between them. The CDR3 runs to 14 residues.

The CDR3 sequence is CAIGTDSYEQYF. Written as DNA, the CDR3 is TGTGCCATCGGAACAGACTCCTACGAGCAGTACTTC. The rearrangement links TRBV10-3 to TRBJ2-7; no definite D call. Germline loops: CDR1 ENHRY, CDR2 SYGVKD. The V and J ends lost 8 bases and 0 bases respectively, with 8 bases between them. The CDR3 consists of 12 residues.

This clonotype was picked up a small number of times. CDR3 coding DNA: TGTGCCAGCAGTTCGGCTAGCGGGGGGGCCGGGGAGCTGTTTTTT. Its translation: CASSSASGGAGELFF. The V and J genes are TRBV12-3 or TRBV12-4 and TRBJ2-2, with 12 nucleotides matching TRBD2. The CDR3 loop spans 15 amino acids. The V gene end was trimmed by 4 bases and the J gene end by 6 bases; junction bases not matched to a gene: 3.

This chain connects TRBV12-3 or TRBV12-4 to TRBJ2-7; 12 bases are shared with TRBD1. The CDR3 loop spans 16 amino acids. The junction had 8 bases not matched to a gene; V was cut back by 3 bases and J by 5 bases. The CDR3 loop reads CASSLGAGTGGDEQYV. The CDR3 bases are TGTGCCAGCAGTTTGGGGGCAGGGACAGGGGGCGACGAGCAGTACGTC.